The 22 T cell receptor beta chains listed next were all sequenced from one sample in a study of immune reconstitution after stem cell transplant in scleroderma. TCRdb passed the RT-PCR reads through MiXCR, listing each CDR3 protein once. The sample contains about 4,000 distinct CDR3 sequences, about 5.9% of which appear only once. The specimen was taken before or after autologous hematopoietic stem cell transplantation (not recorded which). The receptors were sampled from a female donor with systemic sclerosis.

This clonotype is medium-sized in the sample. The chain carries TRBV3-1 and TRBJ2-5; the D gene is possibly TRBD1 (5 bases). Germline V gene sequence: CDR1 LGHDT, CDR2 YNNKEL (reference sequence). The CDR3 has 15 residues. Trimming pared 0 bases from V and 5 bases from J, leaving 13 bases between. DNA of the CDR3: TGTGCCAGCAGCCAAGATCAGGGCTTCGGGGAGACCCAGTACTTC. As protein: CASSQDQGFGETQYF.

In the case of this clonotype: This could be a read error, since a much larger clone is one nucleotide away. The chain uses TRBV3-1 and TRBJ1-1; no firm D call. Trimming removed 2 bases from V and 3 bases from J, with 7 bases in between. CDR3 length: 13 amino acids. CDR1 and CDR2 from the germline V gene are LGHDT and YNNKEL (reference sequence). Here the CDR3 DNA reads TGTGCCAGCAGCCAAAGCAGGTACACTGAAGCTTTCTTT. Amino acids: CASSQSRYTEAFF.

In its sample, this clonotype ranks as medium-sized. The J gene is TRBJ1-5, the V gene TRBV20-1, with D tentatively TRBD1 (6 bases). Germline CDR1 is DFQATT and CDR2 is SNEGSKA (reference sequence). This CDR3 is built from 15 residues. The V end was cut by 0 bases, the J end by 2 bases, with 11 bases between. The CDR3 loop reads CSARDMGAGNQPQHF. The DNA for the CDR3 is TGCAGTGCTAGAGATATGGGGGCCGGCAATCAGCCCCAGCATTTT.

This clonotype counts as medium-sized. The V gene is TRBV5-8, the J gene TRBJ2-7, with 7 bases fitting TRBD1. Trimming removed 4 bases from V and 0 bases from J; junction bases left unmatched: 7. CDR3 length: 15 residues. Germline CDR1 and CDR2: SGHTS and YDEGEE. The CDR3 here is CASSPWDSFSYEQYF. The CDR3 bases are TGTGCCAGCAGCCCCTGGGACAGCTTCTCCTACGAGCAGTACTTC.

This clonotype is medium-sized by share. The chain recombines TRBV18 with TRBJ2-1; 7 positions agree with TRBD2. CDR3 size: 16 residues. Germline loops: CDR1 KGHSH, CDR2 LQKENI. J was trimmed by 0 bases and V by 3 bases; bases with no gene match: 5. CDR3 nucleotide sequence: TGTGCCAGCTCACCTTTAGGCGGGAGCTCCTACAATGAGCAGTTCTTC. It codes for CASSPLGGSSYNEQFF.

By sample fraction, this clonotype is medium-sized (0.01 to 0.1%). J is TRBJ2-1 and V is TRBV7-2; no reliable D call. The CDR3 runs to 14 residues. CDR1 and CDR2 (germline): SGHTA, FQGNSA. Trimming took 3 bases from V and 2 from J, leaving 8 bases between them. CDR3 coding DNA: TGTGCCAGCAGCTTGGGCAGAACCTACAATGAGCAGTTCTTC. Its protein is CASSLGRTYNEQFF.

Sample share makes this clonotype medium-sized. The chain uses TRBV25-1 and TRBJ2-2; D remains ambiguous. The CDR3 covers 14 residues. The germline V gene has CDR1 MGHDK and CDR2 SYGVNS. The V and J ends lost 4 bases and 2 bases respectively, with 8 bases between them. CDR3 loop: CASSVRVNTGELFF. The DNA for the CDR3 is TGTGCCAGCAGTGTTCGGGTTAACACCGGGGAGCTGTTTTTT.

By share of the sample, this clonotype is medium-sized. V and J are TRBV3-1 and TRBJ1-2; D ambiguous. CDR3 length equals 15 residues. Germline loops: CDR1 LGHDT, CDR2 YNNKEL (reference sequence). Trimming took 1 base from V and 5 from J, leaving 14 bases between them. CDR3: CASSQGRTDLYGYTF. CDR3 bases: TGTGCCAGCAGCCAAGGTCGGACGGATCTTTATGGCTACACCTTC.

Judged by abundance, this clonotype is medium-sized. This chain joins TRBV20-1 and TRBJ2-7; D may be TRBD2 (6 bases). Deletions cut 0 bases from V and 5 bases from J, with 14 bases between. CDR1 is DFQATT and CDR2 is SNEGSKA in the germline V gene (reference sequence). The CDR3 consists of 14 residues. CDR3 amino acids: CSARDLGGTDEQYF. CDR3 nucleotide sequence: TGCAGTGCTAGAGATTTGGGGGGAACGGACGAGCAGTACTTC.

Sample share makes this clonotype medium-sized (0.01 to 0.1%). This chain joins TRBV6-2 or TRBV6-3 and TRBJ2-5; 8 nucleotides match TRBD1. The CDR3 sequence is 14 residues long. J lost 1 base, V lost 2 bases, and 0 bases had no gene match. CDR1 and CDR2 from the germline V gene are MNHEY and SVGEGT. The CDR3 region has the DNA TGTGCCAGCAGTTACGGGACAGGCCAAGAGACCCAGTACTTC. Its protein is CASSYGTGQETQYF.

This clonotype is termed medium-sized (0.01 to 0.1%). The chain couples TRBV20-1 to TRBJ1-5; D uncertain. The CDR3 loop spans 15 amino acids. From germline, CDR1 is DFQATT and CDR2 SNEGSKA (reference sequence). The V end was cut by 1 base, the J end by 7 bases, with 17 bases between. The CDR3 spells CSARGGPRSDQPQHF. The CDR3 coding sequence is TGCAGTGCTAGAGGAGGCCCTCGCTCGGACCAGCCCCAGCATTTT.

This clonotype is medium-sized. CDR3 sequence: CASSEEVVSPLHF. The CDR3 nucleotides are TGTGCCAGCAGTGAAGAGGTCGTGTCACCCCTCCACTTT. The chain joins TRBV6-1 to TRBJ1-6; D remains unclear. Looked up from germline, CDR1 is MNHNS and CDR2 is SASEGT. CDR3 length: 13 residues. Trimming cost V 1 base and J 10 bases, with 8 bases left between them.

This clonotype is categorized as medium-sized. The chain recombines TRBV5-1 with TRBJ2-2; 9 nucleotides align to TRBD1. CDR1 and CDR2 (germline): SGHRS, YFSETQ. The V gene end was trimmed by 3 bases and the J gene end by 6 bases; junction bases not matched to a gene: 6. This CDR3 has 15 residues. As DNA, the CDR3 is TGCGCCAGCAGCTCGGGACAGGGCCCCGCCGGGGAGCTGTTTTTT. Its protein is CASSSGQGPAGELFF. Full variable domain (rest looked up from reference TRBV5-1 and TRBJ2-2): KAGVTQTPRYLIKTRGQQVTLSCSPISGHRSVSWYQQTPGQGLQFLFEYFSETQRNKGNFPGRFSGRQFSNSRSEMNVSTLELGDSALYLCASSSGQGPAGELFFGEGSRLTVL.

By share, this clonotype counts as medium-sized. The chain recombines TRBV7-8 with TRBJ1-4, with 8 bases aligning to TRBD1. V lost 1 base, J lost 5 bases, and 3 bases stayed unmatched. The CDR3 has 15 amino acids. CDR1 SGHVS and CDR2 FQNEAQ come from the germline V gene. CDR3 DNA sequence: TGTGCCAGCAGCTTAGGGACAGGGAGGAATGAAAAACTGTTTTTT. It codes for CASSLGTGRNEKLFF.

In nucleotides, the CDR3 is TGTGCCAGCAGCTTGTTCGTTTTCGGCAGGGTGGAGGACACCGGGGAGCTGTTTTTT. It codes for CASSLFVFGRVEDTGELFF. The chain recombines TRBV5-6 with TRBJ2-2; D could derive from TRBD1 or TRBD2 (5 bases each). The V gene's germline CDR1 is SGHDT and CDR2 YYEEEE. V dropped 1 base and J dropped 3 bases, with 22 bases sitting between them. The CDR3 loop spans 19 amino acids.

This clonotype is judged medium-sized. V usage is TRBV9 and J usage is TRBJ2-1; maybe TRBD2 (6 bases). This CDR3 region has 18 residues. Per the germline V gene, CDR1 is SGDLS and CDR2 is YYNGEE. Trimming stripped 2 bases from V and 8 bases from J, with 26 bases between. This CDR3 reads CASSVNRENGAPSYEQFF. CDR3 DNA: TGTGCCAGCAGCGTCAACCGGGAGAACGGAGCTCCTTCTTATGAGCAGTTCTTC. The whole variable domain, filled in from reference TRBV9 and TRBJ2-1, reads DSGVTQTPKHLITATGQRVTLRCSPRSGDLSVYWYQQSLDQGLQFLIQYYNGEERAKGNILERFSAQQFPDLHSELNLSSLELGDSALYFCASSVNRENGAPSYEQFFGPGTRLTVL.

By frequency in the sample, this clonotype is medium-sized. The chain recombines TRBV6-2 or TRBV6-3 with TRBJ2-3; 7 bases agree with TRBD2. Per the germline V gene, CDR1 is MNHEY and CDR2 is SVGEGT. The CDR3 contains 15 residues. V lost 2 bases, J lost 5 bases, and 7 bases stayed unmatched. The CDR3 region is CASSYAGTMGDTQYF. The CDR3 region has the DNA TGTGCCAGCAGTTACGCCGGGACTATGGGAGATACGCAGTATTTT.

This clonotype was seen more than once but under ten times. V usage is TRBV20-1 and J usage is TRBJ2-7; the match to TRBD2 covers 8 bases. After removal of 0 bases from V and 2 bases from J, the junction contained 3 bases not matched to a gene. Germline lookup yields CDR1 DFQATT and CDR2 SNEGSKA (reference sequence). The CDR3 spans 14 residues. CDR3 sequence reads: CSARDQAGAYEQYF. The CDR3, as DNA: TGCAGTGCTAGAGATCAAGCGGGAGCCTACGAGCAGTACTTC.

In its sample, this clonotype ranks as medium-sized. The chain combines TRBV7-9 with TRBJ2-7, with 10 bases fitting TRBD1. Germline lookup yields CDR1 SEHNR and CDR2 FQNEAQ (reference sequence). The J segment lost 2 bases and the V segment lost 3 bases, leaving 1 base of the junction unmatched. This CDR3 is built from 14 residues. The CDR3 nucleotides read TGTGCCAGCAGCTTCGGGACAGGGGCCTACGAGCAGTACTTC. Protein sequence: CASSFGTGAYEQYF.

This clonotype is judged medium-sized. This chain joins TRBV7-8 and TRBJ1-4; unclear D gene. V was cut by 3 bases and J by 8 bases, with 13 bases left in between. The germline V gene encodes CDR1 SGHVS and CDR2 FQNEAQ. CDR3 size: 14 residues. CDR3 sequence: CASSFGRLGEKLFF. CDR3 bases: TGTGCCAGCAGCTTCGGACGTCTGGGGGAAAAACTGTTTTTT.

This clonotype is medium-sized (0.01 to 0.1%) in the sample. The chain combines TRBV27 with TRBJ1-1; D might be TRBD1 (6 bases). V was trimmed by 5 bases and J by 4 bases, leaving 14 bases between them. This CDR3 has 14 amino acids. Germline-derived CDR1 and CDR2 are MNHEY and SMNVEV (reference sequence). CDR3 nucleotide sequence: TGTGCCAGCAGTCCCACAGGGTTCGGCACTGAAGCTTTCTTT. As protein: CASSPTGFGTEAFF.

The chain uses TRBV7-6 and TRBJ2-3, with 7 nucleotides matching TRBD2. The trim removed 3 bases at V and 0 bases at J, leaving 9 bases unmatched. The CDR3 contains 17 residues. Germline V gene lookup returns CDR1 SGHVS and CDR2 FNYEAQ. CDR3 region: CASSFTASGPSTDTQYF. As DNA, the CDR3 is TGTGCCAGCAGCTTTACCGCTAGCGGCCCCAGCACAGATACGCAGTATTTT.